The next 11 T cell receptor beta chains were all read from a single sample in a study of early T cells in non-severe SARS-CoV-2 infection. MiXCR, run by TCRdb on the 5' RACE reads, gives a single entry per CDR3 protein. The table lists some 87,000 distinct CDR3 sequences, roughly an eighth of them singletons. Sequenced input: whole blood. The receptors stem from an adult who was a healthcare worker with PCR-confirmed SARS-CoV-2 infection or an uninfected control (not recorded which).

This clonotype has just a few counts. The chain recombines TRBV9 with TRBJ1-3; 9 bases match TRBD1. The junction had 6 bases not matched to a gene; V was cut back by 3 bases and J by 8 bases. This CDR3 is built from 14 residues. In germline, CDR1 is SGDLS, CDR2 YYNGEE. Here the CDR3 DNA reads TGTGCCAGCAGCGCAGGACAGGGGAGCCACACCATATATTTT. This encodes CASSAGQGSHTIYF.

This clonotype was counted only a few times. The J gene is TRBJ2-2, the V gene TRBV9; 7 bases align to TRBD1. Germline lookup yields CDR1 SGDLS and CDR2 YYNGEE. V gave up 4 bases and J gave up 6 bases; unmatched junction bases: 18. This CDR3 comprises 18 residues. CDR3 protein: CASSPYPWDSGDPGELFF. In DNA, the CDR3 is TGTGCCAGCAGCCCCTACCCCTGGGACAGTGGGGACCCCGGGGAGCTGTTTTTT.

This clonotype was recorded at least ten times. V usage is TRBV5-5 and J usage is TRBJ1-2; 10 bases line up with TRBD1. CDR1 SGHKS and CDR2 YYEKEE come from the germline V gene (reference sequence). CDR3 length: 13 residues. The ends lost 5 bases at V and 7 bases at J; junction bases unmatched: 5. CDR3 coding DNA: TGTGCCAGCAGTTTGACAGGGGGCTCTGGCTACACCTTC. It yields the protein CASSLTGGSGYTF. The full variable domain, its missing parts supplied by reference TRBV5-5 and TRBJ1-2, is DAGVTQSPTHLIKTRGQQVTLRCSPISGHKSVSWYQQVLGQGPQFIFQYYEKEERGRGNFPDRFSARQFPNYSSELNVNALLLGDSALYLCASSLTGGSGYTFGSGTRLTVV.

The sample holds a few counts of this clonotype. The chain employs TRBV7-9 and TRBJ2-3; tentatively, D is TRBD2 (5 bases). This CDR3 has 12 amino acids. V was cut by 10 bases and J by 2 bases, with 10 bases left in between. CDR1 and CDR2 (germline): SEHNR, FQNEAQ (reference sequence). CDR3 loop: CAKAGNTDTQYF. As DNA, the CDR3 is TGTGCCAAGGCGGGTAACACAGATACGCAGTATTTT.

This clonotype was counted ten times or more. The gene calls are TRBV11-2 and TRBJ2-7, with unresolved D. Germline lookup yields CDR1 SGHAT and CDR2 FQNNGV. V lost 2 bases, J lost 3 bases, and 5 bases lay in between. The length of the CDR3 is 12 residues. CDR3 DNA: TGTGCCAGCAGCTTACAGAACTACGAGCAGTACTTC. Translating gives CASSLQNYEQYF.

The chain couples TRBV5-6 to TRBJ2-5, with 7 bases matching TRBD1. V shed 3 bases, J shed 4 bases, and the junction held 6 bases outside the gene matches. The CDR3 has 14 amino acids. The germline V gene encodes CDR1 SGHDT and CDR2 YYEEEE. CDR3 amino acids: CASSSTGVPETQYF. The CDR3 coding sequence is TGTGCCAGCAGCTCAACAGGGGTACCAGAGACCCAGTACTTC.

CDR3 coding DNA: TGTGCCTGGAGTGTACTATCGGCGACCTATGGCTACACCTTC. Translating it yields CAWSVLSATYGYTF. The chain uses TRBV30 and TRBJ1-2, with no clear D. CDR3 length: 14 amino acids. V lost 0 bases to trimming and J lost 4 bases, with 12 bases between them. CDR1 is GTSNPN and CDR2 is SVGIG in the germline V gene (reference sequence). Full variable domain (rest looked up from reference TRBV30 and TRBJ1-2): SQTIHQWPATLVQPVGSPLSLECTVEGTSNPNLYWYRQAAGRGLQLLFYSVGIGQISSEVPQNLSASRPQDRQFILSSKKLLLSDSGFYLCAWSVLSATYGYTFGSGTRLTVV.

There are many counts of this clonotype. The V gene is TRBV6-1, the J gene TRBJ1-1; D call uncertain. The V end was cut by 1 base, the J end by 0 bases, with 6 bases between. The CDR3 extends over 14 amino acids. Germline V CDR1 and CDR2: MNHNS, SASEGT. The CDR3: CASSEGGVNTEAFF. DNA of the CDR3: TGTGCCAGCAGTGAAGGGGGAGTGAACACTGAAGCTTTCTTT.

This clonotype was counted once. Mismatch with germline at one junction end may stem from a read error. The V call is TRBV29-1, the J call TRBJ1-1, with 9 bases matching TRBD1. The germline gives CDR1 SQVTM, CDR2 ANQGSEA. CDR3 length: 14 residues. CDR3 sequence reads: CGVASGTGFTEAFF. The DNA of the CDR3 is TGCGGCGTTGCCTCCGGGACAGGGTTCACTGAAGCTTTCTTT.

This chain joins TRBV6-5 and TRBJ2-6; D remains unclear. Germline V gene lookup returns CDR1 MNHEY and CDR2 SVGAGI. The V and J ends lost 1 base and 0 bases respectively, with 13 bases between them. The CDR3 contains 18 residues. The CDR3 loop reads CASSYYAPRSSGANVLTF. The CDR3, as DNA: TGTGCCAGCAGTTACTATGCCCCCAGGAGCTCTGGGGCCAACGTCCTGACTTTC.

J is TRBJ1-1 and V is TRBV10-3; 7 bases match TRBD1. This CDR3 has 17 amino acids. Germline V CDR1 and CDR2: ENHRY, SYGVKD. V was clipped by 11 bases and J by 5 bases; unmatched bases: 23. CDR3 sequence reads: CAAGMATGAPRGTEAFF. The CDR3 nucleotides are TGTGCCGCTGGGATGGCAACAGGGGCACCGCGCGGGACTGAAGCTTTCTTT.